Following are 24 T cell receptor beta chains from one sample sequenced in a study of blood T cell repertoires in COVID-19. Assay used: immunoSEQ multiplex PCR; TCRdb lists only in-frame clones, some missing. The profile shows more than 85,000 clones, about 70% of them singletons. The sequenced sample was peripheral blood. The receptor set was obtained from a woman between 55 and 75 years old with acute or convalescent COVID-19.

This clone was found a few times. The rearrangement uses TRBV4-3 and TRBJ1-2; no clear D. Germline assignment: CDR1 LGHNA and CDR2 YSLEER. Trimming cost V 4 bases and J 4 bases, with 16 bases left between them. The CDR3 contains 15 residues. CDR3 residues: CASSLEREGSYGYTF. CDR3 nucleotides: TGCGCCAGCAGCCTCGAAAGGGAGGGTAGCTATGGCTACACCTTC.

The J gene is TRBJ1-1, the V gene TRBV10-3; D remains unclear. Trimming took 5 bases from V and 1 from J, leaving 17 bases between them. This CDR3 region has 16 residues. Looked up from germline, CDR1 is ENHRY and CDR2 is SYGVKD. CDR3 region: CAISQTAVGGNTEAFF. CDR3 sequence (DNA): TGTGCCATCAGTCAGACCGCCGTCGGAGGGAACACTGAAGCTTTCTTT.

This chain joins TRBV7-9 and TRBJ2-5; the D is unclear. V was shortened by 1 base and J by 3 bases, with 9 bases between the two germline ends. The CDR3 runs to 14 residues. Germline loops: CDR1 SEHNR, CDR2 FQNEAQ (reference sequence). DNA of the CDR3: TGTGCCAGCAGCTTAGAGGTACAGAAAGAGACCCAGTACTTC. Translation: CASSLEVQKETQYF.

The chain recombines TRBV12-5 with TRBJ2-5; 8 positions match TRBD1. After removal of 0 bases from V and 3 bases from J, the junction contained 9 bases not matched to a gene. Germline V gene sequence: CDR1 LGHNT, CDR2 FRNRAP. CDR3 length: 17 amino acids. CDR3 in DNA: TGTGCTAGTGGTTTGGTACTCCATGGGACAGGAGAAGAGACCCAGTACTTC. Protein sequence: CASGLVLHGTGEETQYF. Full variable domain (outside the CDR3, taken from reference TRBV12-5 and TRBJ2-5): DARVTQTPRHKVTEMGQEVTMRCQPILGHNTVFWYRQTMMQGLELLAYFRNRAPLDDSGMPKDRFSAEMPDATLATLKIQPSEPRDSAVYFCASGLVLHGTGEETQYFGPGTRLLVL.

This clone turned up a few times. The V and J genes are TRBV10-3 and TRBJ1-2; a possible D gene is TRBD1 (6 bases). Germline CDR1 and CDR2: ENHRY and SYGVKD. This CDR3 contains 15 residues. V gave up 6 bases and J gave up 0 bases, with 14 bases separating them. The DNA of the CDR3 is TGTGCCATCAGCCTAGGACAGCCGACTAACTATGGCTACACCTTC. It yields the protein CAISLGQPTNYGYTF.

The CDR3 spells CASSLSGTTYNSPLHF. The CDR3 DNA reads TGTGCCAGCAGTTTATCGGGCACAACCTATAATTCACCCCTCCACTTT. The chain links TRBV27 to TRBJ1-6; D gene unclear. V gave up 0 bases and J gave up 2 bases, with 8 bases separating them. This CDR3 is 16 amino acids long. Germline CDR1 is MNHEY and CDR2 is SMNVEV (reference sequence).

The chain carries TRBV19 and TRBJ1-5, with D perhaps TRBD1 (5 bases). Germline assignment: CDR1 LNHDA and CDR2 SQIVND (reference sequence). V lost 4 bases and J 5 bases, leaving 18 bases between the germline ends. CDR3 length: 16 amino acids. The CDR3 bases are TGTGCCAGTAGTAACCGGTATGGGGCTGATCATCAGCCCCAGCATTTT. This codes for CASSNRYGADHQPQHF.

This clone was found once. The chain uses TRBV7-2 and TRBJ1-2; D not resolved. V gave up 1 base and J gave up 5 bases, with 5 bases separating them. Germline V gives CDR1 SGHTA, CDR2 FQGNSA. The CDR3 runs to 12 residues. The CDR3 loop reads CASSLGGYGYTF. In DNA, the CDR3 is TGTGCCAGCAGCTTAGGCGGTTATGGCTACACCTTC.

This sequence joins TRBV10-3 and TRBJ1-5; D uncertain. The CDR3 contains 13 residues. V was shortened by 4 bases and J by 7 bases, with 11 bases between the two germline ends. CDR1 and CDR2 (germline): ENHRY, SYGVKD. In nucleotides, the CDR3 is TGTGCCATCAGTGGGAGGAGGGAGCAGCCCCAGCATTTT. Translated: CAISGRREQPQHF.

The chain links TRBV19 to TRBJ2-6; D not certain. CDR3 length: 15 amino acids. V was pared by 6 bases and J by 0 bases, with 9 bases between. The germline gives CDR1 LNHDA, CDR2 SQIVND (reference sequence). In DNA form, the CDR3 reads TGTGCCAGTAGGCCGGTCCGCTCTGGGGCCAACGTCCTGACTTTC. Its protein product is CASRPVRSGANVLTF.

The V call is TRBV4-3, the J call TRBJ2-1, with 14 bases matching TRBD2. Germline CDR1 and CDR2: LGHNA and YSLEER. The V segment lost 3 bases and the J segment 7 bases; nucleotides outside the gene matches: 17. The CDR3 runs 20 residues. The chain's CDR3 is CASSHHAPGTSGGGGNEQFF. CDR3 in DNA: TGCGCCAGCAGCCATCACGCCCCCGGGACTAGCGGGGGCGGTGGGAATGAGCAGTTCTTC.

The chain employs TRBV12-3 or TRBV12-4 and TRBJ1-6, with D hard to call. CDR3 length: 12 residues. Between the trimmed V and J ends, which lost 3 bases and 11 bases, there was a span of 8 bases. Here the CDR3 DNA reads TGTGCCAGCAGTTTTGGTCTAGCACCCCTCCACTTT. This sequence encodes CASSFGLAPLHF.

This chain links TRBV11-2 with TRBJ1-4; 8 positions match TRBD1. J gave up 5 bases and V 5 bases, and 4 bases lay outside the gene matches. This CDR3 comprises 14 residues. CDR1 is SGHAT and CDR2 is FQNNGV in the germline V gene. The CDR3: CASSHRGVNEKLFF. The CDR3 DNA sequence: TGTGCCAGCAGCCACAGGGGGGTCAATGAAAAACTGTTTTTT. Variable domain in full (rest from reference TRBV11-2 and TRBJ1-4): EAGVAQSPRYKIIEKRQSVAFWCNPISGHATLYWYQQILGQGPKLLIQFQNNGVVDDSQLPKDRFSAERLKGVDSTLKIQPAKLEDSAVYLCASSHRGVNEKLFFGSGTQLSVL.

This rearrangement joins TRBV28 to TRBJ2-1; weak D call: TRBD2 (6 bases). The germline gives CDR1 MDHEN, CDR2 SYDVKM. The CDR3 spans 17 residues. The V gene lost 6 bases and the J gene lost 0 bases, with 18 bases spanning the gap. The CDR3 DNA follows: TGTGCCAGCAGAAAGTGGAGCGGGTTAAGCTCCTACAATGAGCAGTTCTTC. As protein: CASRKWSGLSSYNEQFF.

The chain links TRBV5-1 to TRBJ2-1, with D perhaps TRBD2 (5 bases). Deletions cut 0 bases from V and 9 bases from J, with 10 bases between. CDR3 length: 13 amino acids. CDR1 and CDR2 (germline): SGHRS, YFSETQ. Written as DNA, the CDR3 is TGCGCCAGCAGCTTGGCCTCAGGAGGTGAGCAGTTCTTC. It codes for CASSLASGGEQFF.

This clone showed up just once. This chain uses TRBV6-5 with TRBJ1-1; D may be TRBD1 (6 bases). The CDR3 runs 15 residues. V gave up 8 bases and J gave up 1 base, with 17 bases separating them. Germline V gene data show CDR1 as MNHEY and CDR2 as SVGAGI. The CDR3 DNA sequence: TGTGCCAGCGTTTCCCGGGACACCCCGAACACTGAAGCTTTCTTT. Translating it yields CASVSRDTPNTEAFF.

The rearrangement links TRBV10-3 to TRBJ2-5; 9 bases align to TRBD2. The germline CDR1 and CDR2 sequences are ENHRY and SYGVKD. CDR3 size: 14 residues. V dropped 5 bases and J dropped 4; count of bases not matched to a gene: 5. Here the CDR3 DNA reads TGTGCCATCAGTTCCGGGACTAGCATAGAGACCCAGTACTTC. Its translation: CAISSGTSIETQYF.

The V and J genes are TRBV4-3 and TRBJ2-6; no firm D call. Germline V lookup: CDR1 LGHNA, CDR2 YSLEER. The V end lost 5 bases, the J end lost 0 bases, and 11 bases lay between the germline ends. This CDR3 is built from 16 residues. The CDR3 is CASSSVAYSGANVLTF. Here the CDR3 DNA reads TGCGCCAGCAGCAGCGTAGCCTACTCTGGGGCCAACGTCCTGACTTTC.

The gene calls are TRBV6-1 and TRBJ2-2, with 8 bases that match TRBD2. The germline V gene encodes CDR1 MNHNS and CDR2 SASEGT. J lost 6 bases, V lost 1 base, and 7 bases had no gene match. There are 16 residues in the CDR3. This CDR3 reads CASSEVGGLAAGELFF. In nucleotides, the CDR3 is TGTGCCAGCAGTGAAGTAGGAGGACTAGCCGCCGGGGAGCTGTTTTTT.

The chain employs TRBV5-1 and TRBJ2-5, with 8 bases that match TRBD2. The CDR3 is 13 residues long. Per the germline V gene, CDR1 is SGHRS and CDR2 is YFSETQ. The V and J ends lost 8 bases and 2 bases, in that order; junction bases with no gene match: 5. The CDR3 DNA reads TGCGCCAGTACTAGCGGCGTACAAGAGACCCAGTACTTC. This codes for CASTSGVQETQYF.

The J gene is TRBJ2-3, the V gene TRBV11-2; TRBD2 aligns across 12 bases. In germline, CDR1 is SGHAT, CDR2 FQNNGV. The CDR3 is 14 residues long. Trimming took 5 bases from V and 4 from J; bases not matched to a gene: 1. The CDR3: CASSGLAGSDTQYF. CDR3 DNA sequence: TGTGCCAGCAGCGGACTAGCGGGGTCAGATACGCAGTATTTT. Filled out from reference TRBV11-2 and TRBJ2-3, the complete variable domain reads EAGVAQSPRYKIIEKRQSVAFWCNPISGHATLYWYQQILGQGPKLLIQFQNNGVVDDSQLPKDRFSAERLKGVDSTLKIQPAKLEDSAVYLCASSGLAGSDTQYFGPGTRLTVL.

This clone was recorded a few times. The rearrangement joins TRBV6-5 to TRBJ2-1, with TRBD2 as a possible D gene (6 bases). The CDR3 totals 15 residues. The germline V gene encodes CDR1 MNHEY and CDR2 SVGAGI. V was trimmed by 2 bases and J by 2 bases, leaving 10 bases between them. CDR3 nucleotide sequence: TGTGCCAGCAGTTACGGGGGGATAACCTACAATGAGCAGTTCTTC. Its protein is CASSYGGITYNEQFF.

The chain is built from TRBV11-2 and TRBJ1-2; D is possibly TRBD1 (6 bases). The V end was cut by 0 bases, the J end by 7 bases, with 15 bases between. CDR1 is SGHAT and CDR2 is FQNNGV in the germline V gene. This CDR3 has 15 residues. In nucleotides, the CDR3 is TGTGCCAGCAGCTTAGATCCGGGGGGCGCGAGTGGCTACACCTTC. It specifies CASSLDPGGASGYTF. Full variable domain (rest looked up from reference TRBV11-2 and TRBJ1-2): EAGVAQSPRYKIIEKRQSVAFWCNPISGHATLYWYQQILGQGPKLLIQFQNNGVVDDSQLPKDRFSAERLKGVDSTLKIQPAKLEDSAVYLCASSLDPGGASGYTFGSGTRLTVV.

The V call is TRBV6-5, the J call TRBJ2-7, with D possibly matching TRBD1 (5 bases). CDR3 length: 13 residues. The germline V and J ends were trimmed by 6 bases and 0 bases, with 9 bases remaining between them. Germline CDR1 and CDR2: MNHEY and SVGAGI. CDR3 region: CASRLGASYEQYF. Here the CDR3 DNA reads TGTGCCAGCAGGTTAGGGGCCTCCTACGAGCAGTACTTC.